The rows below give T cell receptor beta chains drawn from one sample of a study of blood T cell repertoires in COVID-19. Here immunoSEQ multiplex PCR was the method, and the copy in TCRdb shows in-frame clones only, minus some. Here the sample spans a few hundred thousand clones, 85% to 90% being singletons. Sequences were obtained from peripheral blood. The source is a woman aged 50 to 60 with active or convalescent COVID-19. CDR3s include the opening cysteine and the closing phenylalanine or tryptophan. D genes are given only for firm matches. For some rows the clone size is stated as once, few or many, or as a class when expanded; others skip it.

>TRBJ1-3|.|TRBV30|.
CAWSGQVSGNTIYF
TGTGCCTGGAGTGGACAGGTCTCTGGAAACACCATATATTTT
>TRBJ1-6|TRBD1|TRBV7-2|.
CASSFGQGGSPLHF
TGTGCCAGCAGCTTTGGACAGGGAGGGTCACCCCTCCACTTT
>TRBJ2-3|.|TRBV5-5|once
CASSAPGVVTDTQYF
TGTGCCAGCAGCGCGCCCGGGGTAGTCACAGATACGCAGTATTTT
>TRBJ1-4|.|TRBV7-2|.
CASSFPPGGSSEKLFF
TGTGCCAGCAGCTTTCCCCCCGGAGGGTCGAGTGAAAAACTGTTTTTT
>TRBJ1-2|TRBD1|TRBV4-2|.
CASSPPPGQGVGYGYTF
TGTGCCAGCAGCCCCCCCCCGGGACAGGGGGTTGGCTATGGCTACACCTTC
>TRBJ2-7|.|TRBV29-1|few
CSASRGYEQYF
TGCAGCGCCTCAAGGGGCTACGAGCAGTACTTC
>TRBJ2-3|.|TRBV7-8|.
CASSSPTLALVTDTQYF
TGTGCCAGCAGCTCACCCACCCTAGCGCTTGTCACAGATACGCAGTATTTT
>TRBJ1-5|.|TRBV12-1|.
CASSLTGGWENNQPQHF
TGTGCCAGCAGCTTGACAGGGGGCTGGGAGAACAATCAGCCCCAGCATTTT
>TRBJ1-2|TRBD1|TRBV2|.
CASSLTGDYGYTF
TGTGCCAGCAGTTTGACAGGGGACTATGGCTACACCTTC
>TRBJ2-3|TRBD1|TRBV5-1|.
CASSLDRGTDTQYF
TGCGCCAGCAGCTTGGACAGGGGAACGGATACGCAGTATTTT
>TRBJ2-7|.|TRBV4-2|.
CASSQNGMGAGYEQYF
TGTGCCAGCAGCCAAAATGGGATGGGGGCTGGATACGAGCAGTACTTC
>TRBJ2-5|TRBD2|TRBV7-6|.
CASSRTSGVQETQYF
TGTGCCAGCAGCAGGACTAGCGGAGTGCAAGAGACCCAGTACTTC
>TRBJ1-1|.|TRBV19|.
CASSITGITEAFF
TGTGCCAGTAGTATAACAGGTATCACTGAAGCTTTCTTT
>TRBJ1-1|.|TRBV12-3/TRBV12-4|few
CASSLQSEAFF
TGTGCCAGCAGCCTACAGAGTGAAGCTTTCTTT
>TRBJ1-1|TRBD1|TRBV9|.
CASSARTGVYTEAFF
TGTGCCAGCAGCGCTCGGACAGGGGTCTACACTGAAGCTTTCTTT
>TRBJ2-2|.|TRBV9|.
CASRSAGELFF
TGTGCCAGCAGAAGCGCCGGGGAGCTGTTTTTT
>TRBJ1-1|TRBD1|TRBV27|.
CASSLRQGVNTEAFF
TGTGCCAGCAGTTTACGGCAGGGGGTGAACACTGAAGCTTTCTTT
>TRBJ1-5|.|TRBV5-8|.
CASSLKTGFRGENNQPQHF
TGTGCCAGCAGCTTGAAGACAGGTTTTCGGGGTGAAAACAATCAGCCCCAGCATTTT
>TRBJ2-3|.|TRBV6-6|.
CASSTLGGTDTQYF
TGTGCCAGCAGTACCCTAGGGGGCACAGATACGCAGTATTTT
>TRBJ2-1|TRBD2|TRBV7-7|.
CASSPKGLPYNEQFF
TGTGCTAGCAGCCCCAAGGGACTACCCTACAATGAGCAGTTCTTC
>TRBJ2-3|.|TRBV19|.
CASLPTGTDTQYF
TGTGCCAGTCTCCCGACAGGCACAGATACGCAGTATTTT
>TRBJ2-7|TRBD2|TRBV4-2|.
CASSQETPGGPHEQYF
TGTGCCAGCAGCCAAGAGACCCCGGGAGGGCCTCACGAGCAGTACTTC
>TRBJ1-1|.|TRBV5-6|.
CASSLRNTEAFF
TGTGCCAGCAGCTTGCGGAACACTGAAGCTTTCTTT
>TRBJ2-5|TRBD1|TRBV5-1|once
CASSLVAGGGETQYF
TGCGCCAGCAGCTTGGTCGCAGGGGGTGGGGAGACCCAGTACTTC
>TRBJ1-5|TRBD1|TRBV27|.
CASSPDRASVQPQHF
TGTGCCAGCAGTCCAGACAGGGCGAGCGTGCAGCCCCAGCATTTT
>TRBJ2-1|.|TRBV4-1|.
CAAGALGYNEQFF
TGCGCCGCGGGGGCCCTCGGCTACAATGAGCAGTTCTTC
>TRBJ2-7|.|TRBV6-2/TRBV6-3|once
CASSLVGQGGTYEQYF
TGTGCCAGCAGCCTCGTTGGACAGGGAGGGACCTACGAGCAGTACTTC
>TRBJ2-1|TRBD1|TRBV5-1|.
CASSLTGTGAYNEQFF
TGCGCCAGCAGCTTGACCGGGACAGGGGCCTACAATGAGCAGTTCTTC
>TRBJ2-3|.|TRBV29-1|.
CSGLQGTDTQYF
TGCAGCGGCTTACAGGGCACAGATACGCAGTATTTT
>TRBJ1-1|.|TRBV7-3|.
CASRSGSITEAFF
TGTGCCAGCAGGTCAGGCAGCATCACTGAAGCTTTCTTT